These 23 T cell receptor beta chains came from one sample sequenced in a study of blood T cell repertoires in COVID-19. The table came from immunoSEQ multiplex PCR; TCRdb's copy has only in-frame clones and leaves some out. The table shows approximately 300,000 clones, with 85% occurring only once. The specimen was PBMCs or T cells enriched from blood (not recorded which). These TCRs come from a woman in her thirties who had been exposed to COVID-19.

Only a few counts were recorded for this clone. CDR3 nucleotide sequence: TGTGCCAGCAGCTACCCCGGGACAGGGAGAGAGAAGCCCCAGCATTTT. Its protein product is CASSYPGTGREKPQHF. The chain has TRBV7-2 and TRBJ1-5; 9 bases are a match to TRBD1. The ends lost 4 bases at V and 8 bases at J; junction bases unmatched: 12. The CDR3 spans 16 residues. The germline V gene encodes CDR1 SGHTA and CDR2 FQGNSA.

This clone occurred once. This rearrangement joins TRBV19 to TRBJ1-2; 10 nucleotides line up with TRBD1. Trimming at V came to 5 bases and at J to 10 bases, leaving 16 bases not matched to a gene. Germline values: CDR1 LNHDA, CDR2 SQIVND (reference sequence). The CDR3 is 16 residues long. CDR3 residues: CASSPWTGGLVRDYTF. The CDR3 DNA is TGTGCCAGTAGTCCCTGGACAGGGGGTCTGGTACGGGACTACACCTTC.

V usage is TRBV9 and J usage is TRBJ1-1, with unresolved D. Germline CDR1 is SGDLS and CDR2 is YYNGEE. The CDR3 contains 15 residues. Trimming took 3 bases from V and 1 from J, leaving 13 bases between them. DNA for the CDR3: TGTGCCAGCAGCGCCAGCGGGCGGAAGAACACTGAAGCTTTCTTT. It yields the protein CASSASGRKNTEAFF.

Notes on this clone: Its ends do not fully match the called genes, so a read error is possible. The V gene is TRBV5-6, the J gene TRBJ2-7, with 7 bases fitting TRBD1. CDR1 is SGHDT and CDR2 is YYEEEE in the germline V gene. The CDR3 extends over 12 amino acids. The CDR3 nucleotides are TGTGCCAGCAGCTGGGACAGCTACGAGCGGTACTTC. Its translation is CASSWDSYERYF.

The chain joins TRBV2 to TRBJ1-4, with D perhaps TRBD1 (5 bases). The CDR3 spans 15 residues. The germline CDR1 and CDR2 sequences are SNHLY and FYNNEI. Trimming took 1 base from V and 1 from J, leaving 7 bases between them. CDR3 nucleotides: TGTGCCAGCAGTGAAGGTGACAGAACTAATGAAAAACTGTTTTTT. Protein sequence: CASSEGDRTNEKLFF.

This sequence joins TRBV5-1 and TRBJ1-3; TRBD1 might be the D (5 bases). Trimming took off 4 bases at V and 0 bases at J, with 14 bases between the two ends. Per the germline V gene, CDR1 is SGHRS and CDR2 is YFSETQ. The CDR3 has 16 amino acids. DNA of the CDR3: TGCGCCAGCAGCATCTCAACGGGGGTCTCTGGAAACACCATATATTTT. Translated: CASSISTGVSGNTIYF.

This chain links TRBV4-1 with TRBJ1-2; unclear D gene. Deletions cut 4 bases from V and 2 bases from J, with 11 bases between. The CDR3 contains 14 residues. The V gene's germline CDR1 is MGHRA and CDR2 YSYEKL. The DNA of the CDR3 is TGCGCCAGCAGCCTACCAGCCGGGAACTATGGCTACACCTTC. This codes for CASSLPAGNYGYTF.

The sample holds many counts of this clone. The genes are TRBV7-9 and TRBJ2-7, with a possible D match to TRBD2 (5 bases). The V gene's germline CDR1 is SEHNR and CDR2 FQNEAQ (reference sequence). V dropped 2 bases and J dropped 3 bases, with 20 bases sitting between them. This CDR3 comprises 17 residues. The CDR3, as DNA: TGTGCCAGCAGCTTAACCCCCCCGGAGGCCCTTGACTACGAGCAGTACTTC. Translation: CASSLTPPEALDYEQYF.

The chain is built from TRBV28 and TRBJ1-5; 9 nucleotides line up with TRBD1. The CDR3 is 14 residues long. From germline, CDR1 is MDHEN and CDR2 SYDVKM. Germline trimming cut 4 bases from V and 4 bases from J; bases unmatched to any gene: 2. The CDR3 region has the DNA TGTGCCAGCAGTTGGGGGACAGGGAATCAGCCCCAGCATTTT. This sequence encodes CASSWGTGNQPQHF.

The CDR3 here is CASSLTGTINIQYF. CDR3 nucleotides: TGTGCCAGCAGCTTAACCGGGACAATCAACATTCAGTACTTC. The chain combines TRBV11-2 with TRBJ2-4; perhaps TRBD1 as D (6 bases). V was clipped by 2 bases and J by 7 bases, with 12 bases between them. CDR3 length: 14 residues. CDR1 is SGHAT, CDR2 FQNNGV, per germline.

The V gene is TRBV21-1, the J gene TRBJ2-1; the D segment call TRBD2 is taken from the table without a DNA check. TRBV21-1 is designated a pseudogene. This CDR3 has 21 residues. The CDR3 reads CASSKGFGLAGGPGVRNEQFF. DNA of the CDR3: TGTGCCAGCAGCAAGGGGTTTGGGCTAGCGGGAGGTCCCGGGGTACGCAATGAGCAGTTCTTC.

V gene TRBV6-5 combines with J gene TRBJ1-2, with a tentative D call TRBD1 (5 bases). Germline V CDR1 and CDR2: MNHEY, SVGAGI. The ends were cut back, 0 bases at V and 7 bases at J, with 9 bases in the middle. This CDR3 region has 13 residues. The CDR3, as DNA: TGTGCCAGCAGTTACTCGGGGGGTGTTGGCTACACCTTC. It encodes CASSYSGGVGYTF.

The chain carries TRBV19 and TRBJ1-1; no firm D call. V dropped 10 bases and J dropped 1 base, with 16 bases sitting between them. CDR1 is LNHDA and CDR2 is SQIVND in the germline V gene (reference sequence). The CDR3 has 14 amino acids. CDR3 sequence: CATHGKGRNTEAFF. DNA for the CDR3: TGTGCCACCCACGGGAAGGGTAGGAACACTGAAGCTTTCTTT.

The V gene is TRBV7-9, the J gene TRBJ1-4, with D perhaps matching TRBD1 (5 bases). The V gene's germline CDR1 is SEHNR and CDR2 FQNEAQ (reference sequence). The CDR3 sequence is 16 residues long. V shed 0 bases and J shed 4 bases, with 12 bases lying between them. CDR3 in amino acids: CASSLARDSDNEKLFF. CDR3 DNA sequence: TGTGCCAGCAGCTTAGCGCGAGACAGCGATAATGAAAAACTGTTTTTT.

This clone was seen a few times. This chain links TRBV3-1 (or the pseudogene TRBV3-2) with TRBJ1-6; D unclear. Germline CDR1 is LGHDT and CDR2 is YNNKEL (reference sequence). The CDR3 has 18 residues. V was trimmed by 3 bases and J by 0 bases, leaving 15 bases between them. The CDR3 here is CASSQAPQSGSYNSPLHF. Written as DNA, the CDR3 is TGTGCCAGCAGCCAGGCCCCACAGTCAGGCTCCTATAATTCACCCCTCCACTTT.

The genes are TRBV19 and TRBJ2-2; D is perhaps TRBD1 (6 bases). Trimming pared 1 base from V and 6 bases from J, leaving 12 bases between. The germline gives CDR1 LNHDA, CDR2 SQIVND (reference sequence). The CDR3 is made up of 15 amino acids. Here the CDR3 reads CASSIATGFPGELFF. CDR3 DNA: TGTGCCAGTAGTATAGCCACAGGGTTTCCCGGGGAGCTGTTTTTT. The full variable domain, with the rest looked up from reference TRBV19 and TRBJ2-2, is DGGITQSPKYLFRKEGQNVTLSCEQNLNHDAMYWYRQDPGQGLRLIYYSQIVNDFQKGDIAEGYSVSREKKESFPLTVTSAQKNPTAFYLCASSIATGFPGELFFGEGSRLTVL.

A single count supports this clone. This chain connects TRBV28 to TRBJ2-1, with TRBD1 matching 9 bases. Looked up from germline, CDR1 is MDHEN and CDR2 is SYDVKM. Trimming removed 7 bases from V and 7 bases from J; junction bases left unmatched: 23. CDR3 size: 19 residues. CDR3 sequence (DNA): TGTGCCAGCAACCTGGGGGGACAGGGTATCCAGGATCGGGTTAATGAGCAGTTCTTC. Amino acid sequence: CASNLGGQGIQDRVNEQFF.

In this sample, this clone turned up once. The chain is built from TRBV7-2 and TRBJ1-2, with 9 bases aligning to TRBD1. The germline V gene has CDR1 SGHTA and CDR2 FQGNSA. There are 16 residues in the CDR3. The ends lost 5 bases at V and 4 bases at J; junction bases unmatched: 11. CDR3 protein: CASSASGTGTIYGYTF. The CDR3 DNA is TGTGCCAGCAGCGCCAGTGGGACAGGGACCATCTATGGCTACACCTTC.

The chain carries TRBV7-6 and TRBJ2-7, with D possibly matching TRBD1 (7 bases). The V and J ends lost 6 bases and 1 base respectively, with 16 bases between them. The CDR3 covers 15 residues. The germline CDR1 and CDR2 sequences are SGHVS and FNYEAQ. The CDR3 sequence is CASREGQSPSYEQYF. DNA of the CDR3: TGTGCCAGCAGGGAGGGACAGAGCCCATCCTACGAGCAGTACTTC. Filled out from reference TRBV7-6 and TRBJ2-7, the complete variable domain reads GAGVSQSPRYKVTKRGQDVALRCDPISGHVSLYWYRQALGQGPEFLTYFNYEAQQDKSGLPNDRFSAERPEGSISTLTIQRTEQRDSAMYRCASREGQSPSYEQYFGPGTRLTVT.

This chain connects TRBV6-5 to TRBJ1-6, with TRBD1 as a possible D gene (5 bases). V shed 5 bases and J shed 8 bases, with 13 bases lying between them. The CDR3 covers 14 residues. Looked up from germline, CDR1 is MNHEY and CDR2 is SVGAGI. The CDR3, as DNA: TGTGCCAGCAGTACCAGGGTAGATGATTCACCCCTCCACTTT. It specifies CASSTRVDDSPLHF.

J is TRBJ2-3 and V is TRBV30; possible D gene TRBD2, 5 bases. CDR3 length: 13 residues. V lost 0 bases and J lost 8, with 12 bases in between. Germline V gene sequence: CDR1 GTSNPN, CDR2 SVGIG (reference sequence). Here the CDR3 reads CAWSVRGEGTQYF. CDR3 DNA sequence: TGTGCCTGGAGTGTACGAGGAGAGGGTACGCAGTATTTT.

The CDR3 is CASSPTQGNEQFF. The CDR3 bases are TGTGCCAGCAGCCCCACACAGGGGAATGAGCAGTTCTTC. The genes are TRBV12-3 or TRBV12-4 and TRBJ2-1, with 7 positions matching TRBD1. Trimming took 6 bases from V and 7 from J; bases not matched to a gene: 6. The length of the CDR3 is 13 residues.

V gene TRBV6-5 combines with J gene TRBJ2-7; TRBD2 aligns across 9 bases. The CDR3 totals 15 residues. Germline V lookup: CDR1 MNHEY, CDR2 SVGAGI. V dropped 0 bases and J dropped 7; count of bases not matched to a gene: 7. The CDR3: CASSYSGGLAWEQYF. In nucleotides, the CDR3 is TGTGCCAGCAGTTACTCGGGGGGACTAGCATGGGAGCAGTACTTC.